A single sample is the source of the 19 T cell receptor beta chains below, sequenced in a study of blood T cells in healthy people across ages. Together with a sample-barcoded 5' primer, a J-beta primer mix was included in a second PCR lasting about 7 to 12 cycles. Each CDR3 protein is one row after TCRdb ran MiXCR on the 5' RACE reads. The sample records hundreds of thousands of distinct CDR3 sequences, roughly 60% being singletons. The sequenced material came from blood. The receptors come from a man in his thirties or forties in good health.

The CDR3 DNA follows: TGTGCCAGCAGACATACAGGGACCGTCGAGCAGTTCTTC. This codes for CASRHTGTVEQFF. The J gene is TRBJ2-1, the V gene TRBV5-8; tentatively, D is TRBD1 (6 bases). The germline V gene encodes CDR1 SGHTS and CDR2 YDEGEE. This CDR3 has 13 amino acids. V was clipped by 5 bases and J by 10 bases, with 16 bases between them. Full variable domain (rest looked up from reference TRBV5-8 and TRBJ2-1): EAGVTQSPTHLIKTRGQQATLRCSPISGHTSVYWYQQALGLGLQFLLWYDEGEERNRGNFPPRFSGRQFPNYSSELNVNALELEDSALYLCASRHTGTVEQFFGPGTRLTVL.

The chain carries TRBV20-1 and TRBJ1-3, with D unresolved. Trimming shortened V by 3 bases and J by 0 bases, and 12 bases separated the two germline ends. CDR1 is DFQATT, CDR2 SNEGSKA, per germline (reference sequence). The CDR3 totals 15 residues. The CDR3 DNA follows: TGCAGTGCTAGTATGGCCCCGAACTCTGGAAACACCATATATTTT. It is translated as CSASMAPNSGNTIYF.

CDR3 protein: CASSYSLGTESYEQYF. CDR3 nucleotide sequence: TGTGCCAGCAGTTACTCCTTGGGCACTGAATCCTACGAGCAGTACTTC. The J gene is TRBJ2-7, the V gene TRBV6-5; D not certain. V was cut by 0 bases and J by 1 base, with 13 bases left in between. The germline V gene encodes CDR1 MNHEY and CDR2 SVGAGI. The CDR3 is 16 amino acids.

This sequence joins TRBV2 and TRBJ2-3; maybe TRBD2 (7 bases). V lost 1 base and J lost 6, with 14 bases in between. The length of the CDR3 is 15 residues. Germline V gene sequence: CDR1 SNHLY, CDR2 FYNNEI. CDR3 amino acids: CASSEGGGGRDTQYF. The CDR3 DNA is TGTGCCAGCAGTGAAGGTGGGGGGGGCAGGGATACGCAGTATTTT.

The chain carries TRBV7-6 and TRBJ2-7, with TRBD2 matching over 7 bases. The CDR3 spans 13 residues. The trim removed 5 bases at V and 3 bases at J, leaving 4 bases unmatched. Germline-derived CDR1 and CDR2 are SGHVS and FNYEAQ. CDR3 nucleotide sequence: TGTGCCAGCAGCGCCGGACTAGACTACGAGCAGTACTTC. This codes for CASSAGLDYEQYF.

This clonotype showed up many times. V usage is TRBV5-1 and J usage is TRBJ2-5; 10 bases align to TRBD1. With V trimmed by 5 bases and J by 5 bases, 9 bases remained unmatched. The CDR3 consists of 15 residues. CDR1 and CDR2 from the germline V gene are SGHRS and YFSETQ. CDR3 nucleotides: TGCGCCAGCAGTCGGACAGGGGGGGACGTGGAGACCCAGTACTTC. This encodes CASSRTGGDVETQYF.

This clonotype was recorded a few times. This may come from a read error, since a much larger clone is one base off. The chain joins TRBV20-1 to TRBJ2-7; TRBD2 matches at 9 bases. V was clipped by 0 bases and J by 7 bases; unmatched bases: 10. The CDR3 spans 15 residues. Per the germline V gene, CDR1 is DFQATT and CDR2 is SNEGSKA (reference sequence). The CDR3: CSARDWVAGVHEQYF. The CDR3 region has the DNA TGCAGTGCTAGAGATTGGGTAGCGGGAGTCCATGAGCAGTACTTC.

This chain uses TRBV20-1 with TRBJ2-4; D may match TRBD1 or TRBD2 (6 bases each). Germline V gene lookup returns CDR1 DFQATT and CDR2 SNEGSKA (reference sequence). Trimming left V 6 bases short and J 4 bases short, with 13 bases between. This CDR3 has 13 residues. The CDR3 coding sequence is TGCAGTGCCCCAGAGGGGGGTAAAAACATTCAGTACTTC. It codes for CSAPEGGKNIQYF.

This clonotype occurred many times. The genes are TRBV4-3 and TRBJ2-1; D is uncertain. CDR3 length: 13 residues. Trimming took 2 bases from V and 7 from J, leaving 9 bases between them. Germline V gene lookup returns CDR1 LGHNA and CDR2 YSLEER. CDR3 nucleotides: TGCGCCAGCAGCCAATCTCTGGGGAATGAGCAGTTCTTC. Residues: CASSQSLGNEQFF.

The rearrangement uses TRBV14 and TRBJ2-7, with D maybe TRBD1 (6 bases). The CDR3 sequence is 14 residues long. Trimming took off 4 bases at V and 3 bases at J, with 13 bases between the two ends. Germline assignment: CDR1 SGHDN and CDR2 FVKESK. Written as DNA, the CDR3 is TGTGCCAGCAGCCGGTATCAACAGGGCTACGAGCAGTACTTC. Translation gives CASSRYQQGYEQYF.

This clonotype appeared a few times. V and J are TRBV29-1 and TRBJ2-1; 8 bases map to TRBD2. V trimming: 4 bases; J trimming: 6 bases; junction bases outside the gene matches: 5. Germline V CDR1 and CDR2: SQVTM, ANQGSEA. This CDR3 is built from 13 residues. CDR3 sequence: CSVAPTSGNEQFF. The CDR3 DNA reads TGCAGCGTTGCCCCCACTAGCGGCAATGAGCAGTTCTTC.

This rearrangement joins TRBV28 to TRBJ1-2; D is perhaps TRBD1 (6 bases). The CDR3 runs 15 residues. V lost 5 bases, J lost 0 bases, and 13 bases lay in between. Germline lookup yields CDR1 MDHEN and CDR2 SYDVKM. CDR3 amino acids: CASSPTDRSNYGYTF. Written as DNA, the CDR3 is TGTGCCAGCAGTCCAACGGACAGATCTAACTATGGCTACACCTTC.

The chain joins TRBV6-1 to TRBJ2-5; D may match TRBD1 or TRBD2 (7 bases each). The last part of the DNA fits TRBJ2-7 better; the J call may be wrong. Looked up from germline, CDR1 is MNHNS and CDR2 is SASEGT. The CDR3 has 13 residues. In DNA, the CDR3 is TGTGCCACCATACCAGGGGGGGCCTACGAGCAGTACTTC. It translates to CATIPGGAYEQYF.

The gene calls are TRBV12-3 or TRBV12-4 and TRBJ2-2; D not certain. V was pared by 5 bases and J by 0 bases, with 7 bases between. This CDR3 is built from 14 residues. The chain's CDR3 is CASSPTTNTGELFF. The CDR3 DNA is TGTGCCAGCAGTCCGACAACGAACACCGGGGAGCTGTTTTTT.

This clonotype has more than one count but fewer than ten. This chain connects TRBV20-1 to TRBJ1-1; D is perhaps TRBD1 (5 bases). Trimming pared 7 bases from V and 1 base from J, leaving 16 bases between. The length of the CDR3 is 14 residues. Germline assignment: CDR1 DFQATT and CDR2 SNEGSKA (reference sequence). The CDR3 spells CSVGWGGSNTEAFF. In DNA, the CDR3 is TGCAGTGTGGGTTGGGGGGGGTCGAACACTGAAGCTTTCTTT.

This chain connects TRBV7-2 to TRBJ1-1; D is unresolved. Germline assignment: CDR1 SGHTA and CDR2 FQGNSA. The CDR3 spans 11 residues. V dropped 4 bases and J dropped 10 bases, with 10 bases sitting between them. CDR3 loop: CASSSRSVAFF. The CDR3 nucleotides read TGTGCCAGCAGCTCACGATCGGTAGCTTTCTTT.

This clonotype was seen a handful of times. The gene calls are TRBV2 and TRBJ2-5, with unresolved D. Germline values: CDR1 SNHLY, CDR2 FYNNEI. Trimming took off 7 bases at V and 5 bases at J, with 14 bases between the two ends. The CDR3 loop spans 13 amino acids. CDR3 residues: CASIPDLGETQYF. CDR3 nucleotide sequence: TGTGCCAGCATCCCCGACCTGGGGGAGACCCAGTACTTC.

This clonotype showed up just a few times. The chain has TRBV6-5 and TRBJ2-7; TRBD2 aligns across 9 bases. The CDR3 has 14 residues. V gave up 6 bases and J gave up 2 bases; unmatched junction bases: 5. Germline V CDR1 and CDR2: MNHEY, SVGAGI. The DNA for the CDR3 is TGTGCCAGCAGGCCAGCGGGGGGTCCCTACGAGCAGTACTTC. The encoded protein is CASRPAGGPYEQYF.

The chain uses TRBV10-3 and TRBJ2-3, with 13 positions matching TRBD2. The ends lost 8 bases at V and 3 bases at J; junction bases unmatched: 5. The CDR3 runs to 15 residues. The germline gives CDR1 ENHRY, CDR2 SYGVKD. The CDR3 here is CAIPGLAGETDTQYF. In DNA, the CDR3 is TGTGCCATCCCAGGACTAGCGGGAGAGACAGATACGCAGTATTTT.